One sample yielded the 28 T cell receptor beta chains listed below, sequenced in a study of CD8 T cell repertoires and HIV-1 epitope variants. Profiling relied on immunoSEQ multiplex PCR, and the TCRdb table lists in-frame clones only, not all of them. This table has roughly 7,300 clones, around three fifths appearing once. Their recognized antigens are unknown. Sequencing was carried out using cultured CD8+ T cells derived from PBMCs. The receptors come from a male donor with HIV.

This clone was counted a few times. The chain combines TRBV30 with TRBJ2-7, with D maybe TRBD1 (6 bases). CDR3 length: 14 amino acids. Trimming removed 5 bases from V and 1 base from J, with 15 bases in between. The V gene's germline CDR1 is GTSNPN and CDR2 SVGIG (reference sequence). The CDR3 sequence: CAWDPGQGSYEQYF. The CDR3 DNA follows: TGTGCCTGGGACCCGGGACAAGGGTCCTACGAGCAGTACTTC.

The chain employs TRBV27 and TRBJ2-7, with D possibly called TRBD1 or TRBD2 (5 bases each). From germline, CDR1 is MNHEY and CDR2 SMNVEV (reference sequence). The CDR3 is made up of 14 amino acids. The V end lost 2 bases, the J end lost 3 bases, and 11 bases lay between the germline ends. The CDR3: CASSLGASSYEQYF. CDR3 coding DNA: TGTGCCAGCAGTTTAGGGGCTAGCAGCTACGAGCAGTACTTC.

J is TRBJ1-1 and V is TRBV18, with D unresolved. Germline CDR1 reads KGHSH; CDR2 reads LQKENI. Trimming left V 2 bases short and J 2 bases short, with 9 bases between. This CDR3 has 14 residues. CDR3 loop: CASSPFPDNTEAFF. CDR3 sequence (DNA): TGTGCCAGCTCACCATTTCCAGATAACACTGAAGCTTTCTTT.

The chain combines TRBV6-5 with TRBJ2-5; TRBD1 agrees at 8 bases. The germline V gene encodes CDR1 MNHEY and CDR2 SVGAGI. CDR3 size: 12 residues. V shed 7 bases, J shed 5 bases, and the junction held 3 bases outside the gene matches. CDR3 DNA sequence: TGTGCCAGCAATACAGGGGGGGAGACCCAGTACTTC. Protein sequence: CASNTGGETQYF.

The rearrangement uses TRBV4-3 and TRBJ2-1; no clear D gene. Trimming removed 1 base at V and 6 bases at J, with 10 bases between. Germline CDR1 reads LGHNA; CDR2 reads YSLEER. This CDR3 is built from 14 residues. DNA for the CDR3: TGCGCCAGCAGCCAAGTGCAGCAAGCCAATGAGCAGTTCTTC. It specifies CASSQVQQANEQFF.

This clone ranks as large (0.1 to 1%). The chain couples TRBV15 to TRBJ1-1; D gene ambiguous. The CDR3 has 15 amino acids. The germline V gene encodes CDR1 LNHNV and CDR2 YYDKDF (reference sequence). The V gene lost 0 bases and the J gene lost 2 bases, with 10 bases spanning the gap. CDR3 amino acids: CATSRDRAPNTEAFF. CDR3 DNA: TGTGCCACCAGCAGAGATAGGGCGCCAAACACTGAAGCTTTCTTT.

The table lists this clone with a few counts. The CDR3 reads CASSLSSYEQYF. The CDR3 DNA is TGTGCCAGCAGTTTATCTAGCTACGAGCAGTACTTC. This chain connects TRBV28 to TRBJ2-7; unclear D gene. CDR3 size: 12 residues. CDR1 MDHEN and CDR2 SYDVKM come from the germline V gene. Trimming removed 1 base from V and 3 bases from J, with 4 bases in between.

The V call is TRBV6-1, the J call TRBJ2-3; the match to TRBD2 covers 10 bases. The V gene's germline CDR1 is MNHNS and CDR2 SASEGT. CDR3 size: 17 residues. The V segment lost 3 bases and the J segment 2 bases; nucleotides outside the gene matches: 8. CDR3 protein: CASSDLAGDNPTDTQYF. The CDR3 DNA reads as TGTGCCAGCAGTGACCTAGCGGGGGACAACCCCACAGATACGCAGTATTTT.

The V call is TRBV27, the J call TRBJ2-1; D ambiguous. Germline values: CDR1 MNHEY, CDR2 SMNVEV (reference sequence). V was cut by 10 bases and J by 4 bases, with 17 bases left in between. The CDR3 is made up of 14 amino acids. The CDR3 nucleotides are TGTGCCACGATATCAACAGCGAATTACAATGAGCAGTTCTTC. It translates to CATISTANYNEQFF.

A single count supports this clone. V is TRBV19 and J is TRBJ1-1, with D uncertain. Germline lookup yields CDR1 LNHDA and CDR2 SQIVND (reference sequence). Trimming removed 3 bases from V and 3 bases from J, with 14 bases in between. The CDR3 spans 15 residues. The DNA for the CDR3 is TGTGCCAGTAGTATCTGGATTCATCAGGACACTGAAGCTTTCTTT. Translation: CASSIWIHQDTEAFF.

The CDR3: CASSVAPEGGGETQYF. The CDR3 DNA is TGTGCCAGCAGCGTAGCCCCTGAGGGCGGGGGAGAGACCCAGTACTTC. The chain links TRBV9 to TRBJ2-5, with 7 bases identical to TRBD2. The CDR3 sequence is 16 residues long. Germline CDR1 SGDLS, CDR2 YYNGEE. V lost 0 bases to trimming and J lost 4 bases; unmatched junction nucleotides: 9.

This sequence joins TRBV6-5 and TRBJ2-1; tentative D call: TRBD2 (6 bases). The CDR3 is made up of 15 amino acids. The germline V gene encodes CDR1 MNHEY and CDR2 SVGAGI. The ends were cut back, 0 bases at V and 5 bases at J, with 11 bases in the middle. Here the CDR3 DNA reads TGTGCCAGCAGTTACTCGGCGGGGTCTGACAATGAGCAGTTCTTC. Residues: CASSYSAGSDNEQFF.

The rearrangement joins TRBV28 to TRBJ2-5, with D possibly TRBD2 on 5 matching bases. V was clipped by 3 bases and J by 4 bases, with 6 bases between them. The CDR3 contains 12 residues. Germline V gives CDR1 MDHEN, CDR2 SYDVKM. This chain's CDR3 is CASSFGGETQYF. CDR3 bases: TGTGCCAGCAGTTTCGGAGGAGAGACCCAGTACTTC.

A few counts support this clone. The chain has TRBV27 and TRBJ2-1; 9 bases map to TRBD2. Germline-derived CDR1 and CDR2 are MNHEY and SMNVEV (reference sequence). Trimming cost V 5 bases and J 0 bases; bases outside gene matches: 8. This CDR3 has 17 amino acids. CDR3 DNA sequence: TGTGCCAGCAGTCCTACGACTAGCGGCTACTCCTACAATGAGCAGTTCTTC. Encoded protein: CASSPTTSGYSYNEQFF.

V usage is TRBV10-3 and J usage is TRBJ1-3; D possibly corresponds to TRBD1 (5 bases). Germline assignment: CDR1 ENHRY and CDR2 SYGVKD. V lost 2 bases to trimming and J lost 2 bases, with 16 bases between them. This CDR3 has 17 residues. CDR3 sequence (DNA): TGTGCCATCAGTGAGCCGGCAGGGATGACTCCTGGAAACACCATATATTTT. Protein: CAISEPAGMTPGNTIYF.

The V call is TRBV11-3, the J call TRBJ2-5; 7 bases fit TRBD1. The CDR3 loop spans 14 amino acids. In germline, CDR1 is SGHNT, CDR2 YENEEA. Trimming cost V 3 bases and J 1 base; bases outside gene matches: 2. DNA of the CDR3: TGTGCCAGCAGCTTGGACAGGTCCCAAGAGACCCAGTACTTC. This sequence encodes CASSLDRSQETQYF.

The chain carries TRBV27 and TRBJ1-1, with unresolved D. This CDR3 comprises 12 residues. Trimming shortened V by 1 base and J by 11 bases, and 11 bases separated the two germline ends. CDR1 and CDR2 (germline): MNHEY, SMNVEV (reference sequence). The CDR3 sequence: CASSLYGEAAFF. CDR3 bases: TGTGCCAGCAGTTTATATGGGGAGGCTGCTTTCTTT.

This clone has only one observation. The V call is TRBV15, the J call TRBJ1-1, with D possibly being TRBD1 (6 bases). V dropped 5 bases and J dropped 6 bases, with 16 bases sitting between them. The CDR3 has 14 amino acids. Germline V CDR1 and CDR2: LNHNV, YYDKDF (reference sequence). The CDR3 loop is CATSLRQELAEAFF. The CDR3 DNA reads TGTGCCACCAGCCTAAGACAGGAGTTGGCTGAAGCTTTCTTT.

Of note for this clone: Mismatch with germline at one junction end may stem from a read error. This chain joins TRBV10-3 and TRBJ1-1; possibly TRBD1 for D (5 bases). The V gene's germline CDR1 is ENHRY and CDR2 SYGVKD. The CDR3 is 14 residues long. CDR3 residues: CASSSGTGNDEAFF. The CDR3 nucleotides read TGTGCCAGCAGTTCGGGGACCGGGAACGATGAAGCTTTCTTT.

The V call is TRBV2, the J call TRBJ2-7; D ambiguous. This CDR3 comprises 15 residues. Germline loops: CDR1 SNHLY, CDR2 FYNNEI. V shed 0 bases and J shed 2 bases, with 11 bases lying between them. The CDR3, as DNA: TGTGCCAGCAGTGAAGCCTTGGTTAGCCCCTACGAGCAGTACTTC. As protein: CASSEALVSPYEQYF.

CDR3 sequence reads: CASSPGTEETQYF. CDR3 in DNA: TGTGCCAGCAGCCCTGGGACAGAAGAGACCCAGTACTTC. The V and J genes are TRBV11-2 and TRBJ2-5, with 7 bases fitting TRBD1. Germline values: CDR1 SGHAT, CDR2 FQNNGV. The CDR3 has 13 residues. V gave up 5 bases and J gave up 3 bases; unmatched junction bases: 3.

The chain links TRBV6-6 to TRBJ1-2, with a tentative D call TRBD1 (6 bases). Germline assignment: CDR1 MNHNY and CDR2 SVGAGI (reference sequence). V was trimmed by 6 bases and J by 6 bases, leaving 14 bases between them. This CDR3 contains 13 residues. Here the CDR3 reads CASSPHREDGYTF. In nucleotides, the CDR3 is TGTGCCAGCAGCCCCCACAGGGAGGATGGCTACACCTTC.

The chain couples TRBV7-9 to TRBJ2-7; 7 bases line up with TRBD1. CDR1 is SEHNR and CDR2 is FQNEAQ in the germline V gene (reference sequence). Trimming removed 3 bases from V and 5 bases from J; junction bases left unmatched: 10. The CDR3 covers 15 residues. In DNA form, the CDR3 reads TGTGCCAGCAGCTTCCCGAGGGGGCCGGTCGACGAGCAGTACTTC. It codes for CASSFPRGPVDEQYF.

This clone was recorded only once. V usage is TRBV19 and J usage is TRBJ1-2; 9 bases agree with TRBD1. Trimming cost V 4 bases and J 5 bases; bases outside gene matches: 8. The germline CDR1 and CDR2 sequences are LNHDA and SQIVND (reference sequence). CDR3 length: 15 residues. CDR3 DNA: TGTGCCAGTAGTACCGGGACAGGGAAGGGTTATGGCTACACCTTC. It yields the protein CASSTGTGKGYGYTF.

This clone was recorded a few times. The chain links TRBV29-1 to TRBJ1-2, with no clear D. In germline, CDR1 is SQVTM, CDR2 ANQGSEA. This CDR3 is 13 amino acids long. The ends were cut back, 3 bases at V and 4 bases at J, with 12 bases in the middle. In DNA, the CDR3 is TGCAGCGTTGAGGTTGGGGATCTCTATGGCTACACCTTC. Its translation is CSVEVGDLYGYTF.

This clone was recorded a few times. The chain carries TRBV11-3 and TRBJ2-3, with D unclear. V dropped 1 base and J dropped 0 bases, with 5 bases sitting between them. This CDR3 contains 14 residues. Germline values: CDR1 SGHNT, CDR2 YENEEA. DNA of the CDR3: TGTGCCAGCAGCTTAGGTGTCAGCACAGATACGCAGTATTTT. It codes for CASSLGVSTDTQYF.

The rearrangement links TRBV5-1 to TRBJ2-1; the match to TRBD2 covers 7 bases. The length of the CDR3 is 14 residues. Germline V lookup: CDR1 SGHRS, CDR2 YFSETQ. J lost 5 bases, V lost 2 bases, and 4 bases had no gene match. CDR3 nucleotides: TGCGCCAGCAGCTTACCTAGCGGAGACAATGAGCAGTTCTTC. Amino acids: CASSLPSGDNEQFF. Based on the CDR3 plus reference TRBV5-1 and TRBJ2-1, the full variable domain is KAGVTQTPRYLIKTRGQQVTLSCSPISGHRSVSWYQQTPGQGLQFLFEYFSETQRNKGNFPGRFSGRQFSNSRSEMNVSTLELGDSALYLCASSLPSGDNEQFFGPGTRLTVL.

This clone was seen a single time. The V and J genes are TRBV4-3 and TRBJ2-3, with D hard to call. The CDR3 spans 13 residues. The germline gives CDR1 LGHNA, CDR2 YSLEER. Trimming shortened V by 8 bases and J by 0 bases, and 9 bases separated the two germline ends. The CDR3 loop is CASRAPSTDTQYF. Here the CDR3 DNA reads TGCGCCAGCCGGGCACCCAGCACAGATACGCAGTATTTT.